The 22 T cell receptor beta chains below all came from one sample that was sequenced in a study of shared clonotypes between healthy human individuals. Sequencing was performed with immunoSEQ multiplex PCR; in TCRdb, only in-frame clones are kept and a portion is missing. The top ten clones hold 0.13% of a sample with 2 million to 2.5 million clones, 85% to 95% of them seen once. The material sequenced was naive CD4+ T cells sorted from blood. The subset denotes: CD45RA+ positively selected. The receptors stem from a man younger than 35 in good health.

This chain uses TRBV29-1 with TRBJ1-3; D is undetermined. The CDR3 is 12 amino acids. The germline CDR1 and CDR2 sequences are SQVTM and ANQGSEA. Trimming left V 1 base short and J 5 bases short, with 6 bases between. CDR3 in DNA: TGCAGCGTTGAAGGCGTTAGAAACACCATATATTTT. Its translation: CSVEGVRNTIYF.

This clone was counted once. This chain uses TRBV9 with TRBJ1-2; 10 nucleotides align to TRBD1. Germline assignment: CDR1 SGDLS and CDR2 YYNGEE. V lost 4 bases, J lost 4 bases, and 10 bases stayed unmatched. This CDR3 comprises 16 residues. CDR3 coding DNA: TGTGCCAGCAGCCAACTTCCGGGACAGGGGAGCTATGGCTACACCTTC. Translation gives CASSQLPGQGSYGYTF.

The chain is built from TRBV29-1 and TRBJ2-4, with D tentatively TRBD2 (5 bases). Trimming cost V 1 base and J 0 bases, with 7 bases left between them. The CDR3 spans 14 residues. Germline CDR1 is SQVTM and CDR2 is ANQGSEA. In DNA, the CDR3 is TGCAGCGTTGAAGCCGAGGGAGCCAAAAACATTCAGTACTTC. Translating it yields CSVEAEGAKNIQYF.

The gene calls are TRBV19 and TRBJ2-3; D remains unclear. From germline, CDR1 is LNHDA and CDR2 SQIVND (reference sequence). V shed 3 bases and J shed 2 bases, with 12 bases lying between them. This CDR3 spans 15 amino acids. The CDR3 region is CASSIRRPPTDTQYF. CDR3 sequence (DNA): TGTGCCAGTAGTATTCGAAGACCCCCCACAGATACGCAGTATTTT.

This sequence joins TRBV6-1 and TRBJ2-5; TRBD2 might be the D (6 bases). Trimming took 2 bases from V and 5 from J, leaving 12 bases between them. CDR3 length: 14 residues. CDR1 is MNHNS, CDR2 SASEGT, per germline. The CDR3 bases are TGTGCCAGCAGTGAATTGGGTCGGGAGGAGACCCAGTACTTC. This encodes CASSELGREETQYF.

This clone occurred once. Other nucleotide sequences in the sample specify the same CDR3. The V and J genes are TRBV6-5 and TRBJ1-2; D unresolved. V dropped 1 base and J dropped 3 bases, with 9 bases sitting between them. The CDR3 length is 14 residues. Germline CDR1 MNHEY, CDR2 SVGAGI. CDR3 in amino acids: CASSYLGRDYGYTF. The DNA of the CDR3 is TGTGCCAGCAGTTACTTGGGAAGGGACTATGGCTACACCTTC.

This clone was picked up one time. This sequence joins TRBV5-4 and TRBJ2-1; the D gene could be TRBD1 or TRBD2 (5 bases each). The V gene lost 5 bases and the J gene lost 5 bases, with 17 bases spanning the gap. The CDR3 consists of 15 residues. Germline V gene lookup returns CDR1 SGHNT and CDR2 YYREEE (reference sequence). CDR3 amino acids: CASSRDATLDNEQFF. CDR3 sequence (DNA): TGTGCCAGCAGTAGGGACGCAACTCTCGACAATGAGCAGTTCTTC.

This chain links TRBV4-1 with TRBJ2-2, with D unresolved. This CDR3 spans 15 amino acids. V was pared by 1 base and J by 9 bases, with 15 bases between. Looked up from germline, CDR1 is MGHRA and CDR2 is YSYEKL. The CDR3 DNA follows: TGCGCCAGCAGCCAAGCCCCCGATGGTGGCAGGGAGCTGTTTTTT. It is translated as CASSQAPDGGRELFF.

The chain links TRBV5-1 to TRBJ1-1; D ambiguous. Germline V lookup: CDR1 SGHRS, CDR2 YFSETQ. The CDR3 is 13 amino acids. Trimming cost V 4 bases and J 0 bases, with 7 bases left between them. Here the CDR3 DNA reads TGCGCCAGCAGCGTGACACTGAACACTGAAGCTTTCTTT. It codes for CASSVTLNTEAFF.

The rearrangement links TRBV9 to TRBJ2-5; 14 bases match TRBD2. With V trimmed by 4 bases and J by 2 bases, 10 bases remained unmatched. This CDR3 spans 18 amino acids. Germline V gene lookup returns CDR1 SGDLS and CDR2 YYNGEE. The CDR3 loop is CASSPGTSGSVRQETQYF. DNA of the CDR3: TGTGCCAGCAGCCCTGGGACTAGCGGGAGTGTAAGGCAAGAGACCCAGTACTTC.

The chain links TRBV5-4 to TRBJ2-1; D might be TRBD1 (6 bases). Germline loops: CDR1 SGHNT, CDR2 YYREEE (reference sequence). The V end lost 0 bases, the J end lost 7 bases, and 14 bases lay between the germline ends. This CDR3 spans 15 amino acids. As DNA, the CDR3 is TGTGCCAGCAGCTTGGTTTCAGGGGCCCTGAATGAGCAGTTCTTC. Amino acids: CASSLVSGALNEQFF.

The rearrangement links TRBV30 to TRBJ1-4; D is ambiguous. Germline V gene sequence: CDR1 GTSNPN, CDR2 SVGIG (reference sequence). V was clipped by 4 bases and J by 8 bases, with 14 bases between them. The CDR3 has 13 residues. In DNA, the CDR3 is TGTGCCTGGAATCTGTTTGGGCGGGAAAAACTGTTTTTT. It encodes CAWNLFGREKLFF. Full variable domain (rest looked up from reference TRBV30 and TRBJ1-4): SQTIHQWPATLVQPVGSPLSLECTVEGTSNPNLYWYRQAAGRGLQLLFYSVGIGQISSEVPQNLSASRPQDRQFILSSKKLLLSDSGFYLCAWNLFGREKLFFGSGTQLSVL.

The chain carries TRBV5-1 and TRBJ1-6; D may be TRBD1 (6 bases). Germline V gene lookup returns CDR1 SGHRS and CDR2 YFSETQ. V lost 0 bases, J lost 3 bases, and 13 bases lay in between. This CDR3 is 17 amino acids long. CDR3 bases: TGCGCCAGCAGCTTGGAGACAGGAGGCTTCTATAATTCACCCCTCCACTTT. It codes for CASSLETGGFYNSPLHF.

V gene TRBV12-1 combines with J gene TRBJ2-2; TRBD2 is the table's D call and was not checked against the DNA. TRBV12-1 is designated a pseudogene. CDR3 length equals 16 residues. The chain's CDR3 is CASSEREWRDTGELFF. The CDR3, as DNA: TGTGCCAGCAGCGAGCGGGAGTGGCGTGACACCGGGGAGCTGTTTTTT.

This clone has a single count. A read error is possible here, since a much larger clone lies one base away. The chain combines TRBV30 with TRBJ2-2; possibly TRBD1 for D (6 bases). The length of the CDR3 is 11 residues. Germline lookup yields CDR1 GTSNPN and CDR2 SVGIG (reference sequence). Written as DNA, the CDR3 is TGTGCCTGGACAGGGGCCGGGGAGCTGCTTTTT. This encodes CAWTGAGELLF.

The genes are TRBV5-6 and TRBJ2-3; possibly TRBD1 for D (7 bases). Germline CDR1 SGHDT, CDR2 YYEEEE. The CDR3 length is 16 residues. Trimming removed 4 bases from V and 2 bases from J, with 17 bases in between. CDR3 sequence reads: CASSRGTAFPTDTQYF. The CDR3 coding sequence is TGTGCCAGCAGCCGGGGGACAGCTTTCCCCACAGATACGCAGTATTTT.

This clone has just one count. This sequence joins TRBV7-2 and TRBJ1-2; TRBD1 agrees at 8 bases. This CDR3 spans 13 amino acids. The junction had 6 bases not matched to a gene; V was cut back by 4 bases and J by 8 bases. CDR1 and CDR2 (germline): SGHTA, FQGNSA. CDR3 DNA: TGTGCCAGCAGCTCCTCAGGGGGCGCGGGCTACACCTTC. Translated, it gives CASSSSGGAGYTF.

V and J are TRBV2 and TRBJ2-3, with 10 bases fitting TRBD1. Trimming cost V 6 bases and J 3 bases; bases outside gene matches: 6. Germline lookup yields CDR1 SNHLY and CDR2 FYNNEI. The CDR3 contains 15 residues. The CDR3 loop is CASSGQGEGTDTQYF. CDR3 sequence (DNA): TGTGCCAGCAGCGGACAGGGGGAAGGGACAGATACGCAGTATTTT.

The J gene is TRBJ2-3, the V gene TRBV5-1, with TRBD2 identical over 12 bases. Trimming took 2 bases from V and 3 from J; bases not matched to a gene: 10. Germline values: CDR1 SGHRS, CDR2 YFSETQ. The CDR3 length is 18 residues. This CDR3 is CASSLTTSGGVGTDTQYF. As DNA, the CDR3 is TGCGCCAGCAGCTTAACGACTAGCGGGGGAGTTGGGACAGATACGCAGTATTTT. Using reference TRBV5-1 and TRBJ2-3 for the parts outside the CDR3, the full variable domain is KAGVTQTPRYLIKTRGQQVTLSCSPISGHRSVSWYQQTPGQGLQFLFEYFSETQRNKGNFPGRFSGRQFSNSRSEMNVSTLELGDSALYLCASSLTTSGGVGTDTQYFGPGTRLTVL.

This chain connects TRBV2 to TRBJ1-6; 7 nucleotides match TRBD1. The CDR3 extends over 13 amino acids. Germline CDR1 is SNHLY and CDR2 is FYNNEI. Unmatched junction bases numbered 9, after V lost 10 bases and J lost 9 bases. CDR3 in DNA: TGTGCCACTGGACAGGCGGCAGGTTCACCCCTCCACTTT. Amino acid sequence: CATGQAAGSPLHF. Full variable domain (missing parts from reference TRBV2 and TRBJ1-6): EPEVTQTPSHQVTQMGQEVILRCVPISNHLYFYWYRQILGQKVEFLVSFYNNEISEKSEIFDDQFSVERPDGSNFTLKIRSTKLEDSAMYFCATGQAAGSPLHFGNGTRLTVT.

DNA for the CDR3: TGTGCCAGTAGTATAGACGGCACGATAAACTATGGCTACACCTTC. As protein: CASSIDGTINYGYTF. The gene calls are TRBV19 and TRBJ1-2, with D uncertain. CDR3 length: 15 residues. V dropped 0 bases and J dropped 2 bases, with 10 bases sitting between them. Germline CDR1 is LNHDA and CDR2 is SQIVND (reference sequence). Together with reference TRBV19 and TRBJ1-2, the CDR3 gives the full variable domain: DGGITQSPKYLFRKEGQNVTLSCEQNLNHDAMYWYRQDPGQGLRLIYYSQIVNDFQKGDIAEGYSVSREKKESFPLTVTSAQKNPTAFYLCASSIDGTINYGYTFGSGTRLTVV.

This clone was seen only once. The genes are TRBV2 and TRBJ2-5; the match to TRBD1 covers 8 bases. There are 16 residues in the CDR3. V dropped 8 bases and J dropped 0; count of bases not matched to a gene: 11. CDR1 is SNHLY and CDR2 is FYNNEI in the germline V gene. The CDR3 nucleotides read TGTGCCAGCCTTTTTGCGGGACAGGCGTACCAAGAGACCCAGTACTTC. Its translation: CASLFAGQAYQETQYF.